Below are 13 T cell receptor beta chains sequenced from a single sample in a study of blood T cell repertoires in COVID-19 (dated by TCRdb to about 2020). Library preparation used the immunoSEQ multiplex PCR assay. Held by TCRdb, this immuneACCESS table contains in-frame sequences only and omits some clones. Under half of the omission traces to an unresolved V gene where checked; the cause of the rest is unknown. This sample is represented by approximately 490,000 clones; approximately 90% of them were singletons. Around 8% of the sample lies in the top ten. Sequencing was done on a sample of PBMCs or T cells enriched from blood (not recorded which). The receptors stem from a woman aged 55-70 years who had recovered from COVID-19.

The chain joins TRBV4-1 to TRBJ1-6; TRBD1 agrees at 7 bases. Germline lookup yields CDR1 MGHRA and CDR2 YSYEKL. V trimming: 1 base; J trimming: 8 bases; junction bases outside the gene matches: 11. The CDR3 is 17 residues long. CDR3: CASSQASQGHGYSPLHF. The CDR3, as DNA: TGCGCCAGCAGCCAAGCCTCACAGGGGCATGGTTATTCACCCCTCCACTTT.

The rearrangement joins TRBV11-2 to TRBJ1-2; 10 bases fit TRBD1. V dropped 1 base and J dropped 7; count of bases not matched to a gene: 9. The CDR3 length is 16 residues. Germline V gives CDR1 SGHAT, CDR2 FQNNGV. CDR3 nucleotides: TGTGCCAGCAGCTTAGGCCCCGGGACAGGGGCGTCTGGCTACACCTTC. Its translation: CASSLGPGTGASGYTF.

The J gene is TRBJ1-6, the V gene TRBV4-1; D remains unclear. Germline V lookup: CDR1 MGHRA, CDR2 YSYEKL. With 4 bases removed from V and 0 bases from J, the gap between germline ends came to 13 bases. This CDR3 is built from 17 residues. Written as DNA, the CDR3 is TGCGCCAGCAGCCCCTCGGGTACAAGCTCCTATAATTCACCCCTCCACTTT. It is translated as CASSPSGTSSYNSPLHF.

The chain carries TRBV9 and TRBJ2-2; D is unresolved. Trimming cost V 4 bases and J 4 bases, with 5 bases left between them. The V gene's germline CDR1 is SGDLS and CDR2 YYNGEE. This CDR3 is built from 12 residues. The chain's CDR3 is CASSFSTGELFF. The DNA for the CDR3 is TGTGCCAGCAGCTTCTCCACCGGGGAGCTGTTTTTT.

The chain links TRBV10-2 to TRBJ2-3, with 13 bases that match TRBD2. CDR3 size: 17 residues. Germline CDR1 is WSHSY and CDR2 is SAAADI. With V trimmed by 2 bases and J by 5 bases, 7 bases remained unmatched. The CDR3 sequence: CASSEGTSGGAIDTQYF. Here the CDR3 DNA reads TGCGCCAGCAGTGAGGGAACTAGCGGGGGGGCTATAGATACGCAGTATTTT.

The chain employs TRBV7-6 and TRBJ2-1, with unresolved D. Germline CDR1 and CDR2: SGHVS and FNYEAQ. This CDR3 has 15 amino acids. Deletions cut 4 bases from V and 0 bases from J, with 10 bases between. The CDR3 protein is CASSSADFSYNEQFF. The CDR3 DNA is TGTGCCAGCAGCTCTGCAGACTTCTCCTACAATGAGCAGTTCTTC. Filled out from reference TRBV7-6 and TRBJ2-1, the complete variable domain reads GAGVSQSPRYKVTKRGQDVALRCDPISGHVSLYWYRQALGQGPEFLTYFNYEAQQDKSGLPNDRFSAERPEGSISTLTIQRTEQRDSAMYRCASSSADFSYNEQFFGPGTRLTVL.

The rearrangement joins TRBV6-5 to TRBJ1-2; perhaps TRBD1 as D (5 bases). The ends were cut back, 6 bases at V and 7 bases at J, with 18 bases in the middle. Germline V lookup: CDR1 MNHEY, CDR2 SVGAGI. This CDR3 region has 14 residues. This chain's CDR3 is CASSAGLGTTGYTF. CDR3 DNA: TGTGCCAGCAGCGCGGGACTCGGGACTACTGGCTACACCTTC.

The chain couples TRBV12-3 or TRBV12-4 to TRBJ1-2; TRBD1 is a possible D gene (6 bases). The V end lost 10 bases, the J end lost 8 bases, and 14 bases lay between the germline ends. CDR3 length: 11 amino acids. For the CDR3, the DNA is TGTGCCACCCGGGAGGGGGGGGGCTACACCTTC. Amino acids: CATREGGGYTF.

The chain joins TRBV7-8 to TRBJ1-6; TRBD1 aligns across 9 bases. The CDR3 spans 17 residues. CDR1 and CDR2 from the germline V gene are SGHVS and FQNEAQ. V was pared by 5 bases and J by 7 bases, with 12 bases of the junction left unmatched. For the CDR3, the DNA is TGTGCCAGCAGCCCCCCGGCCGGGACAGGGTTAAATTCACCCCTCCACTTT. This encodes CASSPPAGTGLNSPLHF.

The chain employs TRBV9 and TRBJ1-4; 8 bases align to TRBD1. The CDR3 runs to 14 residues. Trimming took 3 bases from V and 3 from J; bases not matched to a gene: 1. The germline CDR1 and CDR2 sequences are SGDLS and YYNGEE. The CDR3 reads CASSGTGPNEKLFF. DNA of the CDR3: TGTGCCAGCAGCGGGACAGGGCCTAATGAAAAACTGTTTTTT.

The gene calls are TRBV13 and TRBJ1-1; D gene ambiguous. Germline CDR1 and CDR2: PRHDT and FYEKMQ (reference sequence). The CDR3 is 11 amino acids. Deletions cut 1 base from V and 10 bases from J, with 7 bases between. CDR3 region: CASSLVSGAFF. The DNA for the CDR3 is TGTGCCAGCAGCTTAGTTTCAGGAGCTTTCTTT.

V usage is TRBV18 and J usage is TRBJ1-6; D might be TRBD1 (5 bases). This CDR3 is built from 15 residues. From germline, CDR1 is KGHSH and CDR2 LQKENI. Trimming removed 2 bases at V and 8 bases at J, with 13 bases between. The CDR3 is CASSPTWGVDSPLHF. DNA of the CDR3: TGTGCCAGCTCACCAACATGGGGCGTTGATTCACCCCTCCACTTT. Looking up the rest from reference TRBV18 and TRBJ1-6 gives the full variable domain: NAGVMQNPRHLVRRRGQEARLRCSPMKGHSHVYWYRQLPEEGLKFMVYLQKENIIDESGMPKERFSAEFPKEGPSILRIQQVVRGDSAAYFCASSPTWGVDSPLHFGNGTRLTVT.

This rearrangement joins TRBV7-6 to TRBJ2-3; 9 bases line up with TRBD2. The CDR3 is made up of 15 amino acids. The germline V gene has CDR1 SGHVS and CDR2 FNYEAQ. J gave up 4 bases and V 1 base, and 3 bases lay outside the gene matches. CDR3 region: CASSLVAGGSDTQYF. The CDR3 bases are TGTGCCAGCAGCTTAGTTGCGGGGGGGTCAGATACGCAGTATTTT.